A single sample gave rise to the 20 T cell receptor beta chains below, sequenced in a study of a mutant IDH1 vaccine in newly diagnosed glioma. The antigens for these receptors are not known. Time point here: week 23, last vaccination. Every vaccine dose comprised 300 ug of mutant IDH1 20-mer peptide plus topical imiquimod. The table came from immunoSEQ multiplex PCR; TCRdb's copy has only in-frame clones and leaves some out. The sample holds roughly 74,000 clones, 75% to 90% seen once. The starting material was PBMCs, obtained from a glioma patient whose treatment included an IDH1 peptide vaccine. These receptors all come from a woman in her fifties or sixties with glioma.

This clone occurred once. The V gene is TRBV28, the J gene TRBJ2-3; D is perhaps TRBD1 (6 bases). The CDR3 runs to 14 residues. Trimming pared 2 bases from V and 4 bases from J, leaving 10 bases between. Germline CDR1 MDHEN, CDR2 SYDVKM. In DNA, the CDR3 is TGTGCCAGCAGTTTAGGGGGCAGTGCAGATACGCAGTATTTT. Translation: CASSLGGSADTQYF.

This clone was seen a few times. V usage is TRBV18 and J usage is TRBJ1-4, with D perhaps matching TRBD1 (5 bases). This CDR3 has 17 residues. Germline V CDR1 and CDR2: KGHSH, LQKENI. V lost 0 bases and J 7 bases, leaving 18 bases between the germline ends. The DNA of the CDR3 is TGTGCCAGCTCACCACCGGTCGGGGCTGGGGCTACTGAAAAACTGTTTTTT. As protein: CASSPPVGAGATEKLFF.

The chain has TRBV5-1 and TRBJ2-5, with 10 positions matching TRBD2. With 2 bases clipped from V and 2 bases from J, the junction kept 6 bases outside the gene matches. Looked up from germline, CDR1 is SGHRS and CDR2 is YFSETQ. The length of the CDR3 is 16 residues. The DNA of the CDR3 is TGCGCCAGCAGCTTCAGCGGGAGGGCCCGGCAAGAGACCCAGTACTTC. It encodes CASSFSGRARQETQYF.

The rearrangement uses TRBV27 and TRBJ1-3, with D tentatively TRBD1 (6 bases). Germline V gene sequence: CDR1 MNHEY, CDR2 SMNVEV (reference sequence). The CDR3 length is 15 residues. V dropped 6 bases and J dropped 0 bases, with 12 bases sitting between them. CDR3 amino acids: CASRATGSSGNTIYF. As DNA, the CDR3 is TGTGCCAGCAGGGCAACAGGGAGCTCTGGAAACACCATATATTTT.

The chain uses TRBV7-9 and TRBJ2-5, with D tentatively TRBD2 (6 bases). V was pared by 6 bases and J by 5 bases, with 13 bases between. The CDR3 covers 13 residues. Germline V gene sequence: CDR1 SEHNR, CDR2 FQNEAQ (reference sequence). CDR3 in amino acids: CASRGRDRETQYF. The CDR3 region has the DNA TGTGCCAGCAGGGGGCGGGACCGGGAGACCCAGTACTTC.

In this sample, this clone turned up once. In DNA form, the CDR3 reads TGCGCCAGCAGCCAAGATCGACAGGCGACTAACTATGGCTACACCTTC. It specifies CASSQDRQATNYGYTF. The rearrangement links TRBV4-1 to TRBJ1-2; TRBD1 might be the D (6 bases). CDR1 is MGHRA, CDR2 YSYEKL, per germline. Trimming took off 0 bases at V and 0 bases at J, with 11 bases between the two ends. This CDR3 spans 16 amino acids.

This sequence joins TRBV7-9 and TRBJ2-3; no reliable D call. Trimming stripped 7 bases from V and 0 bases from J, with 5 bases between. Germline loops: CDR1 SEHNR, CDR2 FQNEAQ (reference sequence). This CDR3 contains 12 residues. The DNA for the CDR3 is TGTGCCAGCAAGGAGAGCACAGATACGCAGTATTTT. Its protein is CASKESTDTQYF.

The chain couples TRBV7-2 to TRBJ2-7, with D unclear. Germline V gives CDR1 SGHTA, CDR2 FQGNSA. Trimming shortened V by 1 base and J by 0 bases, and 10 bases separated the two germline ends. CDR3 length: 15 amino acids. CDR3 amino acids: CASSLVPSSSYEQYF. CDR3 nucleotide sequence: TGTGCCAGCAGCTTAGTTCCTAGTTCCTCCTACGAGCAGTACTTC.

The chain joins TRBV19 to TRBJ2-7; 12 nucleotides agree with TRBD2. Germline V lookup: CDR1 LNHDA, CDR2 SQIVND (reference sequence). This CDR3 is built from 19 residues. V shed 4 bases and J 0 bases; nucleotides not matched to a gene: 13. The CDR3 protein is CASSKTGTSGPNPSYEQYF. The CDR3 DNA follows: TGTGCCAGTAGTAAGACCGGGACTAGCGGGCCTAACCCCTCCTACGAGCAGTACTTC.

This chain joins TRBV9 and TRBJ2-1; D remains unclear. Trimming pared 0 bases from V and 1 base from J, leaving 17 bases between. The CDR3 is 18 amino acids. Per germline, CDR1 SGDLS and CDR2 YYNGEE. CDR3 loop: CASSVGLWAVGSYNEQFF. CDR3 sequence (DNA): TGTGCCAGCAGCGTAGGGCTATGGGCGGTGGGGTCCTACAATGAGCAGTTCTTC.

The chain couples TRBV28 to TRBJ2-7; D call uncertain. This CDR3 comprises 13 residues. Germline V gene lookup returns CDR1 MDHEN and CDR2 SYDVKM. The V gene lost 6 bases and the J gene lost 1 base, with 10 bases spanning the gap. The CDR3 here is CASRSADSYEQYF. The CDR3 nucleotides are TGTGCCAGCAGGTCCGCAGATTCCTACGAGCAGTACTTC.

CDR3 sequence reads: CASSLLAKDSNEQFF. The CDR3 nucleotides are TGTGCCAGCAGCTTACTAGCGAAGGACTCCAATGAGCAGTTCTTC. The chain joins TRBV11-2 to TRBJ2-1, with D perhaps matching TRBD2 (6 bases). The CDR3 sequence is 15 residues long. CDR1 SGHAT and CDR2 FQNNGV come from the germline V gene. Between the trimmed V and J ends, which lost 2 bases and 6 bases, there was a span of 14 bases.

This chain uses TRBV12-5 with TRBJ2-7; weak D call: TRBD1 (6 bases). The V gene's germline CDR1 is LGHNT and CDR2 FRNRAP. V lost 0 bases to trimming and J lost 1 base, with 16 bases between them. The CDR3 has 17 amino acids. The CDR3 here is CASGLVIRTVRSYEQYF. CDR3 DNA: TGTGCTAGTGGTTTGGTAATAAGGACAGTCAGATCCTACGAGCAGTACTTC.

The chain joins TRBV11-2 to TRBJ2-7; tentatively, D is TRBD2 (6 bases). The CDR3 totals 15 residues. Germline V gene sequence: CDR1 SGHAT, CDR2 FQNNGV. Trimming took off 4 bases at V and 2 bases at J, with 15 bases between the two ends. CDR3 bases: TGTGCCAGCAGCTCCCCGGGGGAATCCCCCTACGAGCAGTACTTC. Amino acid sequence: CASSSPGESPYEQYF.

The chain recombines TRBV4-1 with TRBJ2-3, with D possibly TRBD2 on 6 matching bases. Germline CDR1 and CDR2: MGHRA and YSYEKL. Trimming removed 1 base from V and 4 bases from J, with 12 bases in between. The CDR3 consists of 15 residues. The CDR3 loop is CASSQAPGDPDTQYF. The CDR3 nucleotides are TGCGCCAGCAGCCAAGCTCCGGGAGATCCAGATACGCAGTATTTT.

The V and J genes are TRBV2 and TRBJ1-2; 7 nucleotides match TRBD1. The germline gives CDR1 SNHLY, CDR2 FYNNEI. V lost 5 bases to trimming and J lost 3 bases; unmatched junction nucleotides: 6. This CDR3 contains 14 residues. The CDR3 loop reads CASSWTGQYYGYTF. The CDR3 region has the DNA TGTGCCAGCAGTTGGACGGGACAGTACTATGGCTACACCTTC.

The J gene is TRBJ2-7, the V gene TRBV6-5; 7 nucleotides agree with TRBD2. Germline V gene lookup returns CDR1 MNHEY and CDR2 SVGAGI. The CDR3 is 14 amino acids. J gave up 0 bases and V 7 bases, and 6 bases lay outside the gene matches. The CDR3, as DNA: TGTGCCAGCAAGACCCGGACTAGCTCCTACGAGCAGTACTTC. Its translation is CASKTRTSSYEQYF.

V usage is TRBV19 and J usage is TRBJ1-5; D is unresolved. V lost 7 bases and J 3 bases, leaving 19 bases between the germline ends. The CDR3 runs 16 residues. The germline gives CDR1 LNHDA, CDR2 SQIVND (reference sequence). The CDR3 DNA follows: TGTGCCAGTACCACCCTACGGTCCCCGAACAATCAGCCCCAGCATTTT. It specifies CASTTLRSPNNQPQHF. Drawing the rest from reference TRBV19 and TRBJ1-5, the complete variable domain is DGGITQSPKYLFRKEGQNVTLSCEQNLNHDAMYWYRQDPGQGLRLIYYSQIVNDFQKGDIAEGYSVSREKKESFPLTVTSAQKNPTAFYLCASTTLRSPNNQPQHFGDGTRLSIL.

Remarks on this clone: Other DNA sequences from this sample encode an identical CDR3 as well. The V gene is TRBV4-1, the J gene TRBJ1-5; unclear D gene. Trimming removed 3 bases at V and 3 bases at J, with 12 bases between. Germline V gene data show CDR1 as MGHRA and CDR2 as YSYEKL. The CDR3 runs to 15 residues. DNA of the CDR3: TGCGCCAGCAGCCAGGATCGACGGCACAATCAGCCCCAGCATTTT. Protein product: CASSQDRRHNQPQHF.

The genes are TRBV6-6 and TRBJ2-7, with D tentatively TRBD1 (6 bases). Germline V gene data show CDR1 as MNHNY and CDR2 as SVGAGI (reference sequence). The CDR3 sequence is 14 residues long. Trimming cost V 5 bases and J 11 bases, with 22 bases left between them. Written as DNA, the CDR3 is TGTGCCAGCAGTACCGGACAGACCTACGATTTGGAGTACTTC. It is translated as CASSTGQTYDLEYF.